These 5 T cell receptor beta chains were sequenced from one sample in a study of T cell changes during pregnancy in multiple sclerosis. The table came from immunoSEQ multiplex PCR; TCRdb's copy has only in-frame clones and leaves some out. The sample contains tens of thousands of clones, about 90% of which appear only once. The specimen was CD4+ T cells from peripheral blood mononuclear cells, collected in the third trimester of pregnancy. Receptors were obtained from a female donor in good health, enrolled as a control in a pregnancy study.

The chain joins TRBV27 to TRBJ2-5, with TRBD1 matching over 8 bases. This CDR3 has 15 residues. CDR1 is MNHEY, CDR2 SMNVEV, per germline (reference sequence). Trimming took 5 bases from V and 5 from J; bases not matched to a gene: 10. CDR3 protein: CASSLRTGSGETQYF. CDR3 nucleotide sequence: TGTGCCAGCAGTCTCAGGACAGGGTCGGGGGAGACCCAGTACTTC.

The J gene is TRBJ1-1, the V gene TRBV29-1; D uncertain. The CDR3 covers 12 residues. Germline assignment: CDR1 SQVTM and CDR2 ANQGSEA. Deletions cut 3 bases from V and 1 base from J, with 6 bases between. CDR3 coding DNA: TGCAGCGTTGAGCCAGGGAACACTGAAGCTTTCTTT. This encodes CSVEPGNTEAFF.

The chain has TRBV6-6 and TRBJ1-1; D unclear. The V gene lost 6 bases and the J gene lost 4 bases, with 9 bases spanning the gap. Germline V lookup: CDR1 MNHNY, CDR2 SVGAGI (reference sequence). This CDR3 has 12 residues. This CDR3 is CASRSSGTEAFF. The DNA for the CDR3 is TGTGCCAGCAGGTCGTCGGGCACTGAAGCTTTCTTT.

The gene calls are TRBV6-1 and TRBJ1-5; D is undetermined. From germline, CDR1 is MNHNS and CDR2 SASEGT. Trimming removed 5 bases from V and 0 bases from J, with 5 bases in between. CDR3 size: 13 residues. The CDR3 DNA is TGTGCCAGCAGTCCTCCTAGCAATCAGCCCCAGCATTTT. Translated: CASSPPSNQPQHF.

The J gene is TRBJ2-2, the V gene TRBV5-8; 10 nucleotides align to TRBD1. CDR3 length: 15 amino acids. The J segment lost 8 bases and the V segment lost 3 bases, leaving 7 bases of the junction unmatched. Germline V lookup: CDR1 SGHTS, CDR2 YDEGEE. The CDR3 reads CASSSTGGLGGELFF. CDR3 DNA: TGTGCCAGCAGCTCGACAGGGGGCCTGGGAGGGGAGCTGTTTTTT.